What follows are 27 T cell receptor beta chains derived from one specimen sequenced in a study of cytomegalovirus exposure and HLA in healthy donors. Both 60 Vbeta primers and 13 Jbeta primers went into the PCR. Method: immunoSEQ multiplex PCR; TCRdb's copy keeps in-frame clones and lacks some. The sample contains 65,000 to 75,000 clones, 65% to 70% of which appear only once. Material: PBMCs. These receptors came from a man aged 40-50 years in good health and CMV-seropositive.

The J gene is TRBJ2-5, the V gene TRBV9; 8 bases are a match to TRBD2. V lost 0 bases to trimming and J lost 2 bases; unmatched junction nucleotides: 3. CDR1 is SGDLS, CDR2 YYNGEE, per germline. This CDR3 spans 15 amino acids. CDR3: CASSVDGTSQETQYF. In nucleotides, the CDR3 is TGTGCCAGCAGCGTAGACGGGACTAGTCAAGAGACCCAGTACTTC. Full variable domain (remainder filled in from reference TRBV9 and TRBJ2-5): DSGVTQTPKHLITATGQRVTLRCSPRSGDLSVYWYQQSLDQGLQFLIQYYNGEERAKGNILERFSAQQFPDLHSELNLSSLELGDSALYFCASSVDGTSQETQYFGPGTRLLVL.

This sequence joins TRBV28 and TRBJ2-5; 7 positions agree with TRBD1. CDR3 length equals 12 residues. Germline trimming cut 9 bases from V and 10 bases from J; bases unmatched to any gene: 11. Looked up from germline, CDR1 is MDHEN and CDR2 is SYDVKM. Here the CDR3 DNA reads TGTGCCAGTAGACAGGGAGAAGGAGTCCAGTACTTC. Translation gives CASRQGEGVQYF.

The CDR3 sequence: CASSLSPGYEQYF. DNA for the CDR3: TGTGCCAGCAGTTTATCTCCGGGTTACGAGCAGTACTTC. The chain links TRBV27 to TRBJ2-7; no definite D call. Trimming stripped 0 bases from V and 4 bases from J, with 7 bases between. This CDR3 has 13 residues. Germline lookup yields CDR1 MNHEY and CDR2 SMNVEV (reference sequence).

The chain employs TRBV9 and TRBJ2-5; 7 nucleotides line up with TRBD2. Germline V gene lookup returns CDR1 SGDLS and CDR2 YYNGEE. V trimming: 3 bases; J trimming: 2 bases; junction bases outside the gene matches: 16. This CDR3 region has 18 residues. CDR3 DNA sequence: TGTGCCAGCAGCGCCCGAATACAGGTAGCGGGCCTTCAAGAGACCCAGTACTTC. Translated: CASSARIQVAGLQETQYF.

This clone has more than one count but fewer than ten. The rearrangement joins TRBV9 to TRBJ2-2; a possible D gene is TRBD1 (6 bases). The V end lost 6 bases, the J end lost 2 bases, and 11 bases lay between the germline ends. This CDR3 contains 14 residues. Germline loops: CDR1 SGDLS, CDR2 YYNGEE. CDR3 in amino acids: CASNPRGNTGELFF. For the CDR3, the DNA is TGTGCCAGCAACCCCAGGGGAAACACCGGGGAGCTGTTTTTT.

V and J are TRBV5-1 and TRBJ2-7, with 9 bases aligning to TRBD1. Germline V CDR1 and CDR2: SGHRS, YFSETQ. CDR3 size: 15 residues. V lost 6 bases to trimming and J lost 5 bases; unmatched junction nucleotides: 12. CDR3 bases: TGCGCCAGCAACCCCGCCGGGACAGGGAGGCACGAGCAGTACTTC. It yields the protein CASNPAGTGRHEQYF.

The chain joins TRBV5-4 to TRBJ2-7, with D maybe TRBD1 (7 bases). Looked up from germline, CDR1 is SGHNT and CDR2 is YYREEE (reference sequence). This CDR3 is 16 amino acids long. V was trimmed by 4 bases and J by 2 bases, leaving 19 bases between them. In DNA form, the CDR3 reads TGTGCCAGCAGCCCGGAGGGATTCCAGGGGGCCTACGAGCAGTACTTC. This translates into CASSPEGFQGAYEQYF.

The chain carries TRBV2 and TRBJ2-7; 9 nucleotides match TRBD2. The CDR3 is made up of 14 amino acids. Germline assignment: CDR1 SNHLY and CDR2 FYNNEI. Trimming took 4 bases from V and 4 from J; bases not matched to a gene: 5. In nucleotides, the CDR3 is TGTGCCAGCAGTGGGCTAGCGGGATTGTACGAGCAGTACTTC. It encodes CASSGLAGLYEQYF.

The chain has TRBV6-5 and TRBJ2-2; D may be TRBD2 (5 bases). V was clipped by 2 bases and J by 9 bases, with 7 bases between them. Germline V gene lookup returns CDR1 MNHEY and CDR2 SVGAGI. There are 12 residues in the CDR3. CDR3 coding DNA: TGTGCCAGCAGTTACGGGAGTCGGGAGCTGTTTTTT. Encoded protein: CASSYGSRELFF.

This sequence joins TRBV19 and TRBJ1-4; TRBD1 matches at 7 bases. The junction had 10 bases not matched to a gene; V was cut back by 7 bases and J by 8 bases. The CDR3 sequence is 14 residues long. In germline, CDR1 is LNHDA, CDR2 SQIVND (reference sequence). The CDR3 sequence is CASTPDREGEKLFF. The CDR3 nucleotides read TGTGCCAGTACCCCAGACAGGGAAGGCGAAAAACTGTTTTTT.

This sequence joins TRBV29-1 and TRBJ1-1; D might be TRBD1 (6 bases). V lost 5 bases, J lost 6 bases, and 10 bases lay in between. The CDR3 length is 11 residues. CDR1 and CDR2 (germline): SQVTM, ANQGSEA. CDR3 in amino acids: CSVRGASEAFF. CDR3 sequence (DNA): TGCAGCGTTCGGGGGGCCTCTGAAGCTTTCTTT. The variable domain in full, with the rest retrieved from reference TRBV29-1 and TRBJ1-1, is SAVISQKPSRDICQRGTSLTIQCQVDSQVTMMFWYRQQPGQSLTLIATANQGSEATYESGFVIDKFPISRPNLTFSTLTVSNMSPEDSSIYLCSVRGASEAFFGQGTRLTVV.

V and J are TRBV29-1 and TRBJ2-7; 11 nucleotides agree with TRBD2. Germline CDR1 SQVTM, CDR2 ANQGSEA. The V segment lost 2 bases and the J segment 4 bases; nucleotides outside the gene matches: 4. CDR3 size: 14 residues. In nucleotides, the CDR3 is TGCAGCGTTGAACTAGCGGGAGGTCGGTACGAGCAGTACTTC. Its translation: CSVELAGGRYEQYF.

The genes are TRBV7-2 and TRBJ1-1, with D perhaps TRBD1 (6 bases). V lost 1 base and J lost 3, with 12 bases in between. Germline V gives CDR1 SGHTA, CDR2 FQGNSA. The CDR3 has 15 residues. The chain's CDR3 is CASSLGPAGDTEAFF. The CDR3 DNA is TGTGCCAGCAGCTTAGGACCCGCAGGGGACACTGAAGCTTTCTTT.

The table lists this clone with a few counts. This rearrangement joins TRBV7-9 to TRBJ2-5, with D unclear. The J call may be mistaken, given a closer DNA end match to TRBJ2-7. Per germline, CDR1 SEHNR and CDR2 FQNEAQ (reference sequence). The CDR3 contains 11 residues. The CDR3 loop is CASSHSFEQYF. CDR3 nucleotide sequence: TGTGCCAGCAGCCACAGCTTCGAGCAGTACTTC.

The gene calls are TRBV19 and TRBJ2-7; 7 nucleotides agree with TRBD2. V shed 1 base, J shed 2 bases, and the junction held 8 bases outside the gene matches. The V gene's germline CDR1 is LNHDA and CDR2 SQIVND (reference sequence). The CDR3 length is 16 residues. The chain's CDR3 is CASSIVGQGGTYEQYF. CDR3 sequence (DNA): TGTGCCAGTAGTATAGTGGGGCAGGGAGGGACCTACGAGCAGTACTTC.

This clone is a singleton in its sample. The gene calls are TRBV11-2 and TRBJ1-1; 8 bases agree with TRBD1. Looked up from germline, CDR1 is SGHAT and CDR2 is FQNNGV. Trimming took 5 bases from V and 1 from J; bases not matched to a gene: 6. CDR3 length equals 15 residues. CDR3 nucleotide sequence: TGTGCCAGCAGCACTTACAGGGGGAGGAACACTGAAGCTTTCTTT. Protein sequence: CASSTYRGRNTEAFF.

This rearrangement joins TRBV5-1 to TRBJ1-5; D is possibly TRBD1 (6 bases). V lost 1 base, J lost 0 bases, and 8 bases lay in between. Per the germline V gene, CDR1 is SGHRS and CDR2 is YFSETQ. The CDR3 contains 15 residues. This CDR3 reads CASSLTGISNQPQHF. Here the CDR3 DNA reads TGCGCCAGCAGCTTGACAGGGATTAGCAATCAGCCCCAGCATTTT.

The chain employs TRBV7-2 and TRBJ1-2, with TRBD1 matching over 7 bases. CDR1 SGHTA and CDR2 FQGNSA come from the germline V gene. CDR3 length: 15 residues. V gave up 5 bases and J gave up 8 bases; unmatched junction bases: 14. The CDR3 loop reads CASSTKSTGVHGYTF. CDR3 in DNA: TGTGCCAGCAGCACAAAGAGCACAGGGGTTCACGGCTACACCTTC.

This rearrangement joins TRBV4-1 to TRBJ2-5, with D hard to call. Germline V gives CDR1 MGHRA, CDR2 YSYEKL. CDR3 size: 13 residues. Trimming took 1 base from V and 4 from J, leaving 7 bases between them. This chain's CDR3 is CASSQVMRETQYF. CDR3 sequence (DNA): TGCGCCAGCAGCCAAGTTATGCGAGAGACCCAGTACTTC.

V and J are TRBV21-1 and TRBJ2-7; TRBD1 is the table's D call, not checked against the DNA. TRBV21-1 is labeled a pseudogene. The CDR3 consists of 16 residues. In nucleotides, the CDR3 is TGTGCCAGCAGCAGCCTCAAGGGGACACCGATGTACGAGCAGTACTTC. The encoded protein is CASSSLKGTPMYEQYF.

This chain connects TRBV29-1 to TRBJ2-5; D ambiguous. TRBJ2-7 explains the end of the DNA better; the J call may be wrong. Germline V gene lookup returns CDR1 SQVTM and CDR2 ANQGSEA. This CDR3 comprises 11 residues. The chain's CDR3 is CSVEWSYEQYF. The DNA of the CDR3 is TGCAGCGTTGAATGGTCCTACGAGCAGTACTTC.

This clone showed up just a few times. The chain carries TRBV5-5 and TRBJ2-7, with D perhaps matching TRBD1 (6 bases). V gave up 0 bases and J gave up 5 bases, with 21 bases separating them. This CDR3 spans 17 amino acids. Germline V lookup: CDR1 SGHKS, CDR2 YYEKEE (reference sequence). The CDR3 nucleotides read TGTGCCAGCAGCTTGGACTACAGGGTTCTCACTCCTGACGAGCAGTACTTC. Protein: CASSLDYRVLTPDEQYF.

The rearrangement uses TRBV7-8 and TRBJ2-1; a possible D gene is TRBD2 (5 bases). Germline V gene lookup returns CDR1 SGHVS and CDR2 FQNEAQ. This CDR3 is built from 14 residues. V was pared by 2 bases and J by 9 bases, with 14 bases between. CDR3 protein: CASSLTSIAPEQFF. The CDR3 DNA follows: TGTGCCAGCAGCTTAACAAGCATAGCGCCTGAGCAGTTCTTC. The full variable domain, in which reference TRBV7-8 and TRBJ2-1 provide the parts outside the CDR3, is GAGVSQSPRYKVAKRGQDVALRCDPISGHVSLFWYQQALGQGPEFLTYFQNEAQLDKSGLPSDRFFAERPEGSVSTLKIQRTQQEDSAVYLCASSLTSIAPEQFFGPGTRLTVL.

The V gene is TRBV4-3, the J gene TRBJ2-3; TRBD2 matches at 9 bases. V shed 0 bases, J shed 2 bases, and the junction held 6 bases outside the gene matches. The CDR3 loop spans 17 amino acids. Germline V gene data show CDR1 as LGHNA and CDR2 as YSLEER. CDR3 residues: CASSQDRAGGDTDTQYF. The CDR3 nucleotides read TGCGCCAGCAGCCAAGATCGGGCGGGAGGGGACACAGATACGCAGTATTTT.

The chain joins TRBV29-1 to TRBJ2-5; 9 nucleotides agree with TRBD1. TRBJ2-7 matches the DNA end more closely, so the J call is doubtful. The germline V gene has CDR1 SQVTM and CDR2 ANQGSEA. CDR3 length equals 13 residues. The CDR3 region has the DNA TGCAGCGTTACGACAGGGGGTGGCTACGAGCAGTACTTC. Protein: CSVTTGGGYEQYF.

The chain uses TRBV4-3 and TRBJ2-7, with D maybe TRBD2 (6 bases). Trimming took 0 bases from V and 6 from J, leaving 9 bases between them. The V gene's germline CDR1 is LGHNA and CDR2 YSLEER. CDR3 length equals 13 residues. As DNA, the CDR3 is TGCGCCAGCAGCCAAGATATCGGGGGCGAGCAGTACTTC. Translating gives CASSQDIGGEQYF.

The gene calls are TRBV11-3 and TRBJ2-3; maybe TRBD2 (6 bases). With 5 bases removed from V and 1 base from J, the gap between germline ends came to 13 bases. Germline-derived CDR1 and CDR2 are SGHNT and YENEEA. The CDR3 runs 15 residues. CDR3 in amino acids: CASSPRESGTDTQYF. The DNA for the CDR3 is TGTGCCAGCAGCCCACGGGAGTCTGGCACAGATACGCAGTATTTT.